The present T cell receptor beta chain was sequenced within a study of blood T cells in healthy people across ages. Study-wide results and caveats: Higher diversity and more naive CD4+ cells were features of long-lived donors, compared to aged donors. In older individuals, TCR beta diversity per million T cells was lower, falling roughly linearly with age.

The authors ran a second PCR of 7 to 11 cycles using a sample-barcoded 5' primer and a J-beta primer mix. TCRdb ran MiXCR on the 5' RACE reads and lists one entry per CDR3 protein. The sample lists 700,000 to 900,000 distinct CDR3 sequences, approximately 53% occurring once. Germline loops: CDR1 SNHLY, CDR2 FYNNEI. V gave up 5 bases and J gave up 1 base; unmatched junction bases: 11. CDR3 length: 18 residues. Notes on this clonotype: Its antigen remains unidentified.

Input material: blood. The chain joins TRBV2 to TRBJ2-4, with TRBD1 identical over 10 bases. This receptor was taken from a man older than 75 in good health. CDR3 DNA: TGTGCCAGCAGTCTCCGACCCGGGACAGGGGTCGCCAAAAACATTCAGTACTTC. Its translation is CASSLRPGTGVAKNIQYF.